This T cell receptor beta chain was sequenced for a study of post-analysis software for immune sequencing data. As for the study in general: Secondary progressive, relapsing-remitting and progressive-relapsing multiple sclerosis were among the included disease courses. The study's findings and limits: Relative to controls, patients with multiple sclerosis showed significantly lower normalized Chao1 diversity. TRBV segments more frequent in patients than in controls numbered five and included TRBV5-6, TRBV5-1 and TRBV20-1.

The CDR3 has 18 amino acids. The germline V gene encodes CDR1 SGHRS and CDR2 YFSETQ. V dropped 3 bases and J dropped 5; count of bases not matched to a gene: 10. Researchers reported that TCR beta cDNA libraries carried unique molecular identifiers. One entry per CDR3 protein results from TCRdb running MiXCR on the PCR reads. The sample consists of 400,000 to 500,000 distinct CDR3 sequences, about 40% of them appearing once. As for this clonotype: Its target is unknown.

The material sequenced was blood. V and J are TRBV5-1 and TRBJ2-5; 16 nucleotides align to TRBD2. The receptor's source is a girl between 2 and 10 years old with multiple sclerosis. CDR3 sequence: CASSSLGTSGGARETQYF. CDR3 nucleotide sequence: TGCGCCAGCAGCTCACTCGGGACTAGCGGGGGGGCAAGGGAGACCCAGTACTTC.